These 16 T cell receptor beta chains share one sample of origin, sequenced in a study of blood T cell repertoires in COVID-19. Clones were sequenced by immunoSEQ multiplex PCR, and TCRdb holds only the in-frame ones, with some missing. The sample includes approximately 67,000 clones, 87% of them seen just once. The material sequenced was peripheral blood. The receptors were gathered from a man aged 50-60 years with active COVID-19.

The rearrangement uses TRBV28 and TRBJ1-2; 7 bases map to TRBD1. V lost 7 bases and J lost 2; bases outside the gene matches: 4. The CDR3 has 13 amino acids. Germline V gene lookup returns CDR1 MDHEN and CDR2 SYDVKM. The chain's CDR3 is CASNAGQNYGYTF. The CDR3 region has the DNA TGTGCCAGCAATGCGGGACAGAACTATGGCTACACCTTC.

This chain joins TRBV6-5 and TRBJ1-1; 9 bases agree with TRBD1. CDR1 and CDR2 from the germline V gene are MNHEY and SVGAGI. V lost 0 bases to trimming and J lost 5 bases; unmatched junction nucleotides: 4. The CDR3 is made up of 15 amino acids. CDR3: CASSYSRTGETEAFF. The CDR3 nucleotides read TGTGCCAGCAGTTACTCGAGGACAGGGGAGACTGAAGCTTTCTTT.

This chain links TRBV25-1 with TRBJ1-1; D unresolved. This CDR3 spans 12 amino acids. Germline V gene sequence: CDR1 MGHDK, CDR2 SYGVNS. V lost 10 bases and J 5 bases, leaving 14 bases between the germline ends. The CDR3 region has the DNA TGTGCCACCTCTCCGCGGGGAACTGAAGCTTTCTTT. Its translation: CATSPRGTEAFF.

The gene calls are TRBV6-5 and TRBJ1-1; 8 bases line up with TRBD1. V lost 6 bases to trimming and J lost 7 bases; unmatched junction nucleotides: 10. The CDR3 contains 14 residues. CDR1 is MNHEY, CDR2 SVGAGI, per germline. The CDR3 protein is CASSYRQGTFEAFF. The CDR3 DNA follows: TGTGCCAGCAGCTACCGACAGGGGACCTTTGAAGCTTTCTTT.

V is TRBV5-1 and J is TRBJ2-3; 9 bases line up with TRBD1. The V and J ends lost 2 bases and 5 bases, in that order; junction bases with no gene match: 6. This CDR3 has 15 amino acids. Germline values: CDR1 SGHRS, CDR2 YFSETQ. The CDR3 loop reads CASSLLGQGGDTQYF. In DNA form, the CDR3 reads TGCGCCAGCAGCTTACTGGGACAGGGCGGAGATACGCAGTATTTT. Filled out from reference TRBV5-1 and TRBJ2-3, the complete variable domain reads KAGVTQTPRYLIKTRGQQVTLSCSPISGHRSVSWYQQTPGQGLQFLFEYFSETQRNKGNFPGRFSGRQFSNSRSEMNVSTLELGDSALYLCASSLLGQGGDTQYFGPGTRLTVL.

The V and J genes are TRBV5-4 and TRBJ1-3; D uncertain. The CDR3 spans 15 residues. Germline-derived CDR1 and CDR2 are SGHNT and YYREEE (reference sequence). V dropped 4 bases and J dropped 0 bases, with 11 bases sitting between them. As DNA, the CDR3 is TGTGCCAGCAGCGGCGACACCAACTCTGGAAACACCATATATTTT. Its protein is CASSGDTNSGNTIYF.

V is TRBV5-1 and J is TRBJ2-5; TRBD1 aligns across 10 bases. Per the germline V gene, CDR1 is SGHRS and CDR2 is YFSETQ. J gave up 4 bases and V 0 bases, and 6 bases lay outside the gene matches. This CDR3 spans 16 amino acids. The CDR3 bases are TGCGCCAGCAGCTTGGCAGGGACAGGGGTTTCAGAGACCCAGTACTTC. Translated, it gives CASSLAGTGVSETQYF.

The chain recombines TRBV9 with TRBJ1-2; a weak D match, TRBD1 (5 bases). Germline values: CDR1 SGDLS, CDR2 YYNGEE. Trimming pared 4 bases from V and 4 bases from J, leaving 8 bases between. The CDR3 covers 12 residues. The CDR3 protein is CASSSQGYGYTF. CDR3 DNA: TGTGCCAGCAGCTCCCAGGGCTATGGCTACACCTTC.

The rearrangement joins TRBV19 to TRBJ1-5; no clear D gene. From germline, CDR1 is LNHDA and CDR2 SQIVND (reference sequence). Trimming took off 7 bases at V and 1 base at J, with 11 bases between the two ends. The CDR3 spans 14 residues. DNA for the CDR3: TGTGCCAGTACCCCGGGAGGGAGCAATCAGCCCCAGCATTTT. Its protein product is CASTPGGSNQPQHF.

The rearrangement uses TRBV2 and TRBJ1-1; 12 nucleotides line up with TRBD1. With V trimmed by 7 bases and J by 6 bases, 6 bases remained unmatched. The germline V gene has CDR1 SNHLY and CDR2 FYNNEI. The CDR3 spans 14 residues. The CDR3 region is CASTRDRGRAEAFF. The DNA of the CDR3 is TGTGCCAGCACCCGGGACAGGGGGCGAGCTGAAGCTTTCTTT.

This sequence joins TRBV25-1 and TRBJ1-1; maybe TRBD1 (6 bases). The CDR3 spans 14 residues. Trimming removed 6 bases at V and 4 bases at J, with 15 bases between. CDR1 and CDR2 from the germline V gene are MGHDK and SYGVNS. CDR3 bases: TGTGCCAGCAGCCCTTCCCCAGGGGCCACTGAAGCTTTCTTT. Translation gives CASSPSPGATEAFF.

The V gene is TRBV7-3, the J gene TRBJ1-1; 7 nucleotides align to TRBD1. J lost 6 bases, V lost 1 base, and 2 bases had no gene match. The CDR3 has 13 amino acids. Germline V CDR1 and CDR2: SGHTA, FQGTGA. CDR3 coding DNA: TGTGCCAGCAGCTTAAGGCAGGGGGCTGAAGCTTTCTTT. Its protein product is CASSLRQGAEAFF.

This chain links TRBV30 with TRBJ1-2; D gene unclear. The ends were cut back, 0 bases at V and 4 bases at J, with 21 bases in the middle. The CDR3 runs 17 residues. CDR1 GTSNPN and CDR2 SVGIG come from the germline V gene (reference sequence). CDR3 sequence reads: CAWSVPRRYPGIYGYTF. Here the CDR3 DNA reads TGTGCCTGGAGTGTACCCCGTCGATATCCGGGGATCTATGGCTACACCTTC.

CDR3 in amino acids: CAISDDRESNQPQHF. The CDR3 nucleotides read TGTGCCATCAGCGATGACAGGGAAAGCAATCAGCCCCAGCATTTT. The chain uses TRBV10-3 and TRBJ1-5, with 7 bases that match TRBD1. The CDR3 has 15 amino acids. Germline V CDR1 and CDR2: ENHRY, SYGVKD. V lost 6 bases and J lost 1; bases outside the gene matches: 6.

The chain has TRBV6-1 and TRBJ1-2; the match to TRBD1 covers 7 bases. The junction had 8 bases not matched to a gene; V was cut back by 2 bases and J by 8 bases. CDR1 and CDR2 from the germline V gene are MNHNS and SASEGT. This CDR3 is 14 amino acids long. The CDR3 is CASSEHDRVRGYTF. The CDR3 nucleotides are TGTGCCAGCAGTGAACACGACAGGGTGAGGGGCTACACCTTC.

The V gene is TRBV5-5, the J gene TRBJ2-1; TRBD1 aligns across 12 bases. The length of the CDR3 is 15 residues. Trimming removed 3 bases from V and 7 bases from J; junction bases left unmatched: 5. Germline-derived CDR1 and CDR2 are SGHKS and YYEKEE (reference sequence). The CDR3 DNA reads TGTGCCAGCAGCTCCGGGACAGGGGGCTGGAATGAGCAGTTCTTC. The encoded protein is CASSSGTGGWNEQFF.